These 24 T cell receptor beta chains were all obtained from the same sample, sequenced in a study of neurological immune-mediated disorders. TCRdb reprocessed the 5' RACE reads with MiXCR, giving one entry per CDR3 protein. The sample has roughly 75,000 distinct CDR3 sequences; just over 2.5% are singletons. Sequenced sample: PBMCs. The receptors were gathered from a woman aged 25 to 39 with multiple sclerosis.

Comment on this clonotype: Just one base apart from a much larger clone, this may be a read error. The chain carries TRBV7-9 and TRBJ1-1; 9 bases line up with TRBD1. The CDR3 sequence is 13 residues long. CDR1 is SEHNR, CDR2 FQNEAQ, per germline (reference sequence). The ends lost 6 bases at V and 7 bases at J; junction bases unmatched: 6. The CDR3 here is CASRRDRADEAFF. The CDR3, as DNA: TGTGCCAGCAGGCGGGACAGGGCCGATGAAGCTTTCTTT.

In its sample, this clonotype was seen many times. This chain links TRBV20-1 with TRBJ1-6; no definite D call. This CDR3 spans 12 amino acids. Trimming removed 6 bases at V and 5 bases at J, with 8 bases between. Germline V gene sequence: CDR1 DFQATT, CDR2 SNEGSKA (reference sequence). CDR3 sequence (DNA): TGCAGTGCCCAATTTAATAATTCACCCCTCCACTTT. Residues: CSAQFNNSPLHF.

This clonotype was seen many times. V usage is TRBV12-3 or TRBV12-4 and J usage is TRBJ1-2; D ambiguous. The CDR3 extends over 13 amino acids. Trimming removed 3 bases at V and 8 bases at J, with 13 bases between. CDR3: CASSFRRSSGYTF. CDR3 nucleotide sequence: TGTGCCAGCAGTTTCCGACGGAGTAGCGGCTACACCTTC.

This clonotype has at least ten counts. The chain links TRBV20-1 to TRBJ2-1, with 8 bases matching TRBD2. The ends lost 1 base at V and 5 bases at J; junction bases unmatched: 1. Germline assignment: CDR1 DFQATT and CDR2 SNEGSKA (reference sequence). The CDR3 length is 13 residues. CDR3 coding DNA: TGCAGTGCTAGAGTACTAGCGGACAATGAGCAGTTCTTC. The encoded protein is CSARVLADNEQFF.

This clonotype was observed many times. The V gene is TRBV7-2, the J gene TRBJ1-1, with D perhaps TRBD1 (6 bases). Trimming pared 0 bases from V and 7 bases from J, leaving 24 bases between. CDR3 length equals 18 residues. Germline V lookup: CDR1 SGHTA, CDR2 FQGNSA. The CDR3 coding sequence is TGTGCCAGCAGCTTAGCGGGAACAGTTACAGGGACACAAAATGAAGCTTTCTTT. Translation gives CASSLAGTVTGTQNEAFF.

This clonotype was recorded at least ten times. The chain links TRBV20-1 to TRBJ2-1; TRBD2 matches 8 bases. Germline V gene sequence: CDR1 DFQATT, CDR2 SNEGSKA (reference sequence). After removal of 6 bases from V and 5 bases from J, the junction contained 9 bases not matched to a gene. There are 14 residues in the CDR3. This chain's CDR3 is CSAPRAGENNEQFF. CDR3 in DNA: TGCAGTGCGCCGAGAGCGGGAGAGAACAATGAGCAGTTCTTC.

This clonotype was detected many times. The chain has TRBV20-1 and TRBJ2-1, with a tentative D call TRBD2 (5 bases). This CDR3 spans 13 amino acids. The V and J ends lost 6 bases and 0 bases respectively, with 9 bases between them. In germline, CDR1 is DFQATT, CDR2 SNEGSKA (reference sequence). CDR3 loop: CSALGSSYNEQFF. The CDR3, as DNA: TGCAGTGCCTTGGGGAGCTCCTACAATGAGCAGTTCTTC.

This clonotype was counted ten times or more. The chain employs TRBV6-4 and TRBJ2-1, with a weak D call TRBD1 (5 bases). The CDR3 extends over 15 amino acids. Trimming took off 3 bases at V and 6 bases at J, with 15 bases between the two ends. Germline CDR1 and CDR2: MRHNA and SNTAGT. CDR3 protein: CASSEGSVGPNEQFF. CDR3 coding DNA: TGTGCCAGCAGTGAAGGGTCCGTGGGGCCCAATGAGCAGTTCTTC.

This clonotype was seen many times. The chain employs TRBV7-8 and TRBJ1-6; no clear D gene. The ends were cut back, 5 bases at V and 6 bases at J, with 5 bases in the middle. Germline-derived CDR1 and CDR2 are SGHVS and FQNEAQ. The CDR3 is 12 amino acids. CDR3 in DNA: TGTGCCAGCAGCCCTCTTAATTCACCCCTCCACTTT. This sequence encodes CASSPLNSPLHF.

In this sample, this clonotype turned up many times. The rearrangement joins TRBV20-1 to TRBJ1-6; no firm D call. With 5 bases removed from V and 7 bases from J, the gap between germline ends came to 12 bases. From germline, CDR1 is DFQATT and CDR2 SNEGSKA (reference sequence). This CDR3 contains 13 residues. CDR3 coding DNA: TGCAGTGCTGGGCCCTTAGAGAATTCACCCCTCCACTTT. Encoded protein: CSAGPLENSPLHF.

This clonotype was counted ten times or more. CDR3 nucleotide sequence: TGTGCCAGCAGGGGGACAGGAAATCAGCCCCAGCATTTT. Its protein product is CASRGTGNQPQHF. V usage is TRBV7-9 and J usage is TRBJ1-5; TRBD1 aligns across 8 bases. This CDR3 spans 13 amino acids. Trimming cost V 6 bases and J 4 bases; bases outside gene matches: 2. Germline V gene lookup returns CDR1 SEHNR and CDR2 FQNEAQ (reference sequence).

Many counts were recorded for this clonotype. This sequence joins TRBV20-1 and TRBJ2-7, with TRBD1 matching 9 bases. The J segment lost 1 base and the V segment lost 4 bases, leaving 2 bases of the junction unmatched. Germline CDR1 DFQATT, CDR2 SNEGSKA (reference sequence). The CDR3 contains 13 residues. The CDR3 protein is CSAIGTGSYEQYF. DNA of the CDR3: TGCAGTGCTATCGGGACAGGGTCCTACGAGCAGTACTTC.

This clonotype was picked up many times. The CDR3 nucleotides read TGTGCCACCAGTGATCACCCGGGACAGGGGGATGAAAAACTGTTTTTT. As protein: CATSDHPGQGDEKLFF. The J gene is TRBJ1-4, the V gene TRBV24-1; TRBD1 matches at 11 bases. Germline V lookup: CDR1 KGHDR, CDR2 SFDVKD. The ends lost 3 bases at V and 6 bases at J; junction bases unmatched: 5. CDR3 length equals 16 residues.

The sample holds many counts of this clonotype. The CDR3 DNA follows: TGCAGTGCTAGAGATTCCCAGGGGAACACCGGGGAGCTGTTTTTT. This gives the protein CSARDSQGNTGELFF. This chain links TRBV20-1 with TRBJ2-2, with D possibly TRBD1 on 5 matching bases. The V gene's germline CDR1 is DFQATT and CDR2 SNEGSKA (reference sequence). Trimming cost V 0 bases and J 1 base, with 9 bases left between them. CDR3 size: 15 residues.

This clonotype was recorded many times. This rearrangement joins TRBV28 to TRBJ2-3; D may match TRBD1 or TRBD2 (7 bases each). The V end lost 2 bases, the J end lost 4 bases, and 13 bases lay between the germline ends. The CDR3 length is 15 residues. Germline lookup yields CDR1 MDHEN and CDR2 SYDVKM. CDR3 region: CASSLRQGGADTQYF. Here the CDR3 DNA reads TGTGCCAGCAGTTTAAGACAGGGAGGGGCAGATACGCAGTATTTT. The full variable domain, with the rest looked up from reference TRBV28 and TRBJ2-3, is DVKVTQSSRYLVKRTGEKVFLECVQDMDHENMFWYRQDPGLGLRLIYFSYDVKMKEKGDIPEGYSVSREKKERFSLILESASTNQTSMYLCASSLRQGGADTQYFGPGTRLTVL.

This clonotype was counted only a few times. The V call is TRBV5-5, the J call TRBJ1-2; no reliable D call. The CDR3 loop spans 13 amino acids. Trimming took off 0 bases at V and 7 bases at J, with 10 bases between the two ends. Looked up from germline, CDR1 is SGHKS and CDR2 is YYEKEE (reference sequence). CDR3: CASSLEHGLGYTF. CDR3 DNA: TGTGCCAGCAGCTTGGAGCACGGTCTTGGCTACACCTTC.

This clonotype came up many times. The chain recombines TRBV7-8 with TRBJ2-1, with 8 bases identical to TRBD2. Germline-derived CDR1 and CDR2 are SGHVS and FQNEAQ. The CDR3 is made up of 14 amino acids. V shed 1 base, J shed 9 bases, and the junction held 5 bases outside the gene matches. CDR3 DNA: TGTGCCAGCAGCTTAGAGCGGGAGAGGACTGAGCAGTTCTTC. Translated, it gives CASSLERERTEQFF.

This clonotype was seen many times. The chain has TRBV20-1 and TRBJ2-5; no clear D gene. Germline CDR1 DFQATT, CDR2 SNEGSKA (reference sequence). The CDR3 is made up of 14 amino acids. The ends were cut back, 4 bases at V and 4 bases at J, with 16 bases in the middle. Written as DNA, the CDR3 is TGCAGTGCTATTCCGGGCCGAACACGAGAGACCCAGTACTTC. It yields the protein CSAIPGRTRETQYF.

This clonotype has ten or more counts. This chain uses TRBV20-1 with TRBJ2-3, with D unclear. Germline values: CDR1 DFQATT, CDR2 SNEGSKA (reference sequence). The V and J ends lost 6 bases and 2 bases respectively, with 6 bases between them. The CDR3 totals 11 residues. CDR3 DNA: TGCAGTGCCCCTATCACAGATACGCAGTATTTT. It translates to CSAPITDTQYF.

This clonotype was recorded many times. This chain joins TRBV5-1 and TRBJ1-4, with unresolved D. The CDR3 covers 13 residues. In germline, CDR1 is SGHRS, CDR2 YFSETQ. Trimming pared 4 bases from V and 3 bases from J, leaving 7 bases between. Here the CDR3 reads CASSPGSNEKLFF. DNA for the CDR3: TGCGCCAGCAGCCCCGGTTCTAATGAAAAACTGTTTTTT.

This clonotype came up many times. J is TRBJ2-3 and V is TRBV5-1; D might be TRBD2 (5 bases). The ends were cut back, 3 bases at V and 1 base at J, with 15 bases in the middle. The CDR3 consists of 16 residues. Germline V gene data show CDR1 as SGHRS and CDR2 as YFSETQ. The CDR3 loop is CASSYKAELRTDTQYF. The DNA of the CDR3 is TGCGCCAGCAGCTACAAAGCGGAACTCCGCACAGATACGCAGTATTTT.

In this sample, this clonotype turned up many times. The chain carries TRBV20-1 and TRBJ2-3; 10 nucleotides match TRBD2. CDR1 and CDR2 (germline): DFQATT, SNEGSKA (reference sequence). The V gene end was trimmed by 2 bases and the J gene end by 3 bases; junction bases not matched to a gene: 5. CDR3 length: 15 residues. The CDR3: CSARLAGVLTDTQYF. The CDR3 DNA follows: TGCAGTGCTAGACTAGCGGGAGTCTTGACAGATACGCAGTATTTT.

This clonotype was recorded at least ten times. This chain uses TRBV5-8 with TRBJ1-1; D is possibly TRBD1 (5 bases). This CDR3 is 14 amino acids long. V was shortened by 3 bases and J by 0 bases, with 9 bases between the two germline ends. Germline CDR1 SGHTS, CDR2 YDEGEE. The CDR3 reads CASSWRQMNTEAFF. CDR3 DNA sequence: TGTGCCAGCAGCTGGCGACAGATGAACACTGAAGCTTTCTTT.

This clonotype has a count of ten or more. The CDR3 region has the DNA TGTGCCAGCAGCCCAGACATCGGGGAGCTGTTTTTT. Translated, it gives CASSPDIGELFF. The genes are TRBV9 and TRBJ2-2; D unresolved. Trimming cost V 4 bases and J 7 bases, with 8 bases left between them. Germline CDR1 SGDLS, CDR2 YYNGEE. The CDR3 is made up of 12 amino acids.